A selection of T cell receptor beta chains follows, all from one sample in a study of beta chain features in type 1 diabetes. This table comes from immunoSEQ multiplex PCR, and its TCRdb copy is limited to in-frame clones, with some not included. The data hold roughly 340,000 clones, with 13% observed a single time. Material for sequencing was naive CD4+ T cells from blood. The receptor set was obtained from a woman under 30 with type 1 diabetes. Each CDR3 is given with its conserved first and last residue. The D gene is left open where the match is weak. Size tells how often a clone was seen (once, few, many) or the class of an expanded clone, and some rows leave it out.

v_call	j_call	d_call	clone_size	cdr3_aa	cdr3_nt
TRBV18	TRBJ2-5	.	few	CASSPQGKETQYF	TGTGCCAGCTCACCACAGGGGAAAGAGACCCAGTACTTC
TRBV7-8	TRBJ1-2	.	.	CASSSNRDRSGYTF	TGTGCCAGCAGCTCCAACCGCGACAGGTCTGGCTACACCTTC
TRBV30	TRBJ2-5	TRBD2	few	CAWKVAGGLGTQYF	TGTGCCTGGAAAGTCGCGGGAGGACTGGGGACCCAGTACTTC
TRBV5-4	TRBJ1-2	.	.	CASSLQVAGYTF	TGTGCCAGCAGCCTACAGGTCGCCGGCTACACCTTC
TRBV29-1	TRBJ1-2	.	.	CAANGEDYGYTF	TGCGCGGCAAACGGGGAGGACTATGGCTACACCTTC
TRBV11-2	TRBJ2-1	.	.	CASSLIGGEGGSNEQFF	TGTGCCAGCAGTCTTATAGGAGGGGAGGGGGGATCCAATGAGCAGTTCTTC
TRBV18	TRBJ2-7	.	.	CASSPTRVQSYEQYF	TGTGCCAGCTCACCTACGAGGGTTCAAAGCTACGAGCAGTACTTC
TRBV28	TRBJ2-7	.	few	CASSGDRGYEQYF	TGTGCCAGCAGTGGAGATCGGGGGTACGAGCAGTACTTC
TRBV6-5	TRBJ1-1	.	few	CATRIDRNTEAFF	TGTGCCACCCGAATCGACAGGAACACTGAAGCTTTCTTT
TRBV10-3	TRBJ1-3	.	.	CAISEWSSGNTIYF	TGTGCCATCAGTGAGTGGAGCTCTGGAAACACCATATATTTT
TRBV11-2	TRBJ1-1	.	few	CASSSQVGGTEAFF	TGTGCCAGCAGCTCACAAGTAGGAGGGACTGAAGCTTTCTTT
TRBV19	TRBJ1-5	.	.	CASTRRTNSNQPQHF	TGTGCCAGTACCCGAAGGACTAATAGCAATCAGCCCCAGCATTTT
TRBV9	TRBJ2-3	TRBD2	few	CASSAYSLAGAPTDTQYF	TGTGCCAGCAGCGCCTATTCCTTAGCGGGAGCCCCCACAGATACGCAGTATTTT
TRBV11-2	TRBJ2-1	TRBD2	few	CASSLETSAYYNEQFF	TGTGCCAGCAGCTTAGAGACTAGCGCCTACTACAATGAGCAGTTCTTC
TRBV7-2	TRBJ2-5	TRBD2	once	CASSPPGLAGETQYF	TGTGCCAGCAGCCCCCCGGGACTAGCGGGAGAGACCCAGTACTTC
TRBV23-1	TRBJ2-7	.	.	CASSQSPDSYEQYF	TGCGCCAGCAGTCAATCTCCGGACAGTTACGAGCAGTACTTC
TRBV20-1	TRBJ2-7	.	.	CSASPGDEQYF	TGCAGTGCTAGTCCCGGAGACGAGCAGTACTTC